A selection of T cell receptor beta chains follows, all from one sample in a study of cytomegalovirus exposure and HLA in healthy donors. The method was immunoSEQ multiplex PCR; TCRdb's version includes in-frame clones alone and lacks a portion of them. The sample has about 67,000 clones; about two thirds are singletons. The material sequenced was PBMCs. These receptors all stem from a woman in her thirties in good health and CMV-seronegative. Both conserved end residues are part of each CDR3. The D gene is left open where the match is weak. Clone sizes are given selectively: once, few, many, or a class where the clone is expanded.

D	J	V	size	CDR3	DNA
TRBD1	TRBJ1-3	TRBV6-6	.	CASSYGTGEDTIYF	TGTGCCAGCAGTTACGGGACAGGGGAGGACACCATATATTTT
.	TRBJ2-7	TRBV6-5	.	CASSDRGAYEQYF	TGTGCCAGCAGTGATCGGGGTGCCTACGAGCAGTACTTC
TRBD1	TRBJ1-3	TRBV19	.	CASQTGTGNTIYF	TGTGCCAGTCAGACAGGGACTGGAAACACCATATATTTT
TRBD1	TRBJ1-5	TRBV6-6	.	CASSPDRGRRPQHF	TGTGCCAGCAGCCCCGACAGGGGGCGTCGGCCCCAGCATTTT
TRBD1	TRBJ1-5	TRBV2	.	CASSENRGGNQPQHF	TGTGCCAGCAGTGAAAACAGGGGTGGCAATCAGCCCCAGCATTTT
.	TRBJ2-1	TRBV30	once	CAWSGGVVIEQFF	TGTGCCTGGAGTGGGGGAGTCGTGATTGAGCAGTTCTTC
.	TRBJ2-5	TRBV19	.	CASRPGLGETQYF	TGTGCCTCCAGACCCGGACTCGGCGAGACCCAGTACTTC
TRBD2	TRBJ2-7	TRBV28	.	CASSPLAGEAYEQHF	TGTGCCAGCAGTCCGCTAGCGGGGGAAGCCTACGAGCAGCACTTC
.	TRBJ2-7	TRBV6-5	.	CASSYMPGVGEQYF	TGTGCCAGCAGTTATATGCCAGGGGTGGGGGAGCAGTACTTC
.	TRBJ2-1	TRBV21-1	.	CASSKAPPGQGKDEQFF	TGTGCCAGCAGCAAAGCTCCCCCCGGACAGGGGAAGGATGAGCAGTTCTTC
TRBD2	TRBJ2-3	TRBV7-9	.	CASSSSSGGAVTQYF	TGTGCCAGCAGCTCCTCTAGCGGGGGGGCCGTTACGCAGTATTTT
TRBD2	TRBJ2-7	TRBV5-8	.	CASSLGAGGAYEQYF	TGTGCCAGCAGCTTGGGAGCGGGGGGCGCCTACGAGCAGTACTTC
.	TRBJ2-1	TRBV7-2	few	CASSLDSILSEQFF	TGTGCCAGCAGCTTAGATTCTATTTTGAGTGAGCAGTTCTTC
TRBD1	TRBJ2-2	TRBV5-5	few	CASSSTGATNTGELFF	TGTGCCAGCAGCTCGACAGGGGCCACGAACACCGGGGAGCTGTTTTTT
.	TRBJ1-2	TRBV5-1	.	CASSLYNTGRGYTF	TGCGCCAGCAGCCTGTATAATACAGGGCGCGGCTACACCTTC
TRBD1	TRBJ2-5	TRBV5-1	.	CASSLGQGTQETQYF	TGCGCCAGCAGCTTGGGACAGGGGACTCAAGAGACCCAGTACTTC
.	TRBJ2-7	TRBV5-6	.	CASSAGLRYEQYF	TGTGCCAGCAGCGCGGGACTGCGGTACGAGCAGTACTTC
TRBD1	TRBJ2-4	TRBV19	.	CASSPLRTGPRSSAKNIQYF	TGTGCCAGTAGTCCCCTCCGGACAGGGCCTAGATCCTCAGCCAAAAACATTCAGTACTTC
TRBD1	TRBJ1-1	TRBV7-2	few	CASSFTGGISEAFF	TGTGCCAGCAGCTTCACAGGGGGAATCTCTGAAGCTTTCTTT
.	TRBJ1-5	TRBV28	.	CASSFRGSFSNQPQHF	TGTGCCAGCAGTTTTCGCGGGTCCTTTAGCAATCAGCCCCAGCATTTT
.	TRBJ2-5	TRBV18	.	CASSPSGTQETQYF	TGTGCCAGCTCACCCTCCGGGACTCAAGAGACCCAGTACTTC
TRBD1	TRBJ1-1	TRBV11-2	.	CASSLGPRGLAEAFF	TGTGCCAGCAGCTTAGGTCCCAGGGGGCTCGCTGAAGCTTTCTTT
.	TRBJ1-2	TRBV30	.	CAWSFPGDGSGSYTF	TGTGCCTGGAGTTTCCCGGGGGACGGATCCGGGAGCTACACCTTC
.	TRBJ1-6	TRBV28	.	CASSLFTEYNSPLHF	TGTGCCAGCAGTTTATTTACAGAGTATAATTCACCCCTCCACTTT
.	TRBJ1-2	TRBV28	.	CASSSRQIYLLEDGYTF	TGTGCCAGCAGTTCAAGACAGATCTACCTATTGGAAGATGGCTACACCTTC
.	TRBJ1-1	TRBV4-1	few	CASSPLPFAGFTEAFF	TGCGCCAGCAGCCCACTCCCCTTTGCAGGGTTCACTGAAGCTTTCTTT
TRBD2	TRBJ2-3	TRBV6-4	few	CASSPTSGGGDTQYF	TGTGCCAGCAGTCCCACTAGCGGGGGAGGCGATACGCAGTATTTT
.	TRBJ1-5	TRBV21-1	.	CASSKERRRGNQPQHF	TGTGCCAGCAGCAAAGAAAGGCGCAGGGGCAATCAGCCCCAGCATTTT
.	TRBJ2-3	TRBV5-1	.	CASRSTDTQYF	TGCGCCAGCAGATCTACAGATACGCAGTATTTT
.	TRBJ1-2	TRBV5-1	.	CASSLEQGIGYTF	TGCGCCAGCAGCTTGGAACAGGGAATTGGCTACACCTTC
TRBD1	TRBJ2-2	TRBV7-8	.	CASSYDRADSGTGELFF	TGTGCCAGCAGCTACGACAGGGCGGATTCAGGCACCGGGGAGCTGTTTTTT
.	TRBJ1-6	TRBV6-1	.	CASSRGLNSPLHF	TGTGCCAGCAGCCGTGGACTCAATTCACCCCTCCACTTT
TRBD1	TRBJ1-4	TRBV6-6	few	CASSTPPGQGTEKLFF	TGTGCCAGCAGTACCCCTCCGGGACAGGGTACTGAAAAACTGTTTTTT
TRBD2	TRBJ2-3	TRBV6-1	.	CASSELAGALRGDTQYF	TGTGCCAGCAGTGAGCTAGCGGGGGCTCTCAGAGGAGATACGCAGTATTTT
.	TRBJ2-3	TRBV11-1	few	CASSLDQGSDTQYF	TGTGCCAGCAGCTTAGACCAGGGGTCAGATACGCAGTATTTT
.	TRBJ1-2	TRBV13	.	CASSPFLEGYTF	TGTGCCAGCAGCCCTTTTCTTGAGGGCTACACCTTC
.	TRBJ1-2	TRBV9	.	CASGLPGDYGYTF	TGTGCCAGCGGCCTCCCAGGGGACTATGGCTACACCTTC
TRBD2	TRBJ2-5	TRBV5-4	.	CASSLGVSGGQETQYF	TGTGCCAGCAGCTTGGGGGTATCGGGGGGGCAAGAGACCCAGTACTTC
.	TRBJ1-1	TRBV10-3	.	CAIRDSLNTEAFF	TGTGCCATCAGGGACTCCCTGAACACTGAAGCTTTCTTT
.	TRBJ1-2	TRBV6-6	once	CASSYGGVGDGYTF	TGTGCCAGCAGTTACGGGGGGGTCGGTGATGGCTACACCTTC
.	TRBJ2-1	TRBV21-1	.	CASRGPSAGGGPNNEQFF	TGTGCCAGCAGGGGCCCCTCAGCCGGCGGGGGTCCAAACAATGAGCAGTTCTTC
.	TRBJ2-7	TRBV6-1	.	CASESRLSRYEQYF	TGTGCCAGCGAATCACGACTGAGTCGCTACGAGCAGTACTTC
TRBD2	TRBJ2-7	TRBV29-1	.	CSVRSGAYEQYF	TGCAGCGTAAGAAGCGGGGCCTACGAGCAGTACTTC
.	TRBJ2-5	TRBV10-1	.	CANLGAGETQYF	TGCGCCAACTTGGGCGCCGGAGAGACCCAGTACTTC
.	TRBJ1-1	TRBV7-2	.	CASSFGQRTEAFF	TGTGCCAGCAGCTTCGGACAAAGAACTGAAGCTTTCTTT
.	TRBJ1-1	TRBV6-7	.	CASSYDRSGGEAFF	TGTGCCAGCAGTTACGACCGGTCAGGCGGGGAAGCTTTCTTT
TRBD1	TRBJ2-7	TRBV7-9	.	CASSLAGTGDVYEQYF	TGTGCCAGCAGCTTAGCGGGGACAGGGGATGTGTACGAGCAGTACTTC
.	TRBJ1-2	TRBV6-1	.	CASTYRGGHGYTF	TGTGCCAGCACCTACCGGGGGGGCCATGGCTACACCTTC
TRBD1	TRBJ1-2	TRBV6-5	.	CASSAPGQGAVGYTF	TGTGCCAGCAGTGCACCGGGACAGGGGGCGGTTGGCTACACCTTC
.	TRBJ1-5	TRBV30	.	CAWSRGNQPQHF	TGTGCCTGGAGCAGGGGCAATCAGCCCCAGCATTTT
.	TRBJ2-2	TRBV2	few	CASSEVWTNTGELFF	TGTGCCAGCAGTGAAGTCTGGACAAACACCGGGGAGCTGTTTTTT